This T cell receptor (beta chain) was sequenced for a study of glioma-infiltrating T cells. Study conclusions and caveats: Above-expected tissue-blood divergence occurred in all gliomas, most in low-grade ones. CDR3 overlap between tissue and blood was very small.

Germline V lookup: CDR1 SQVTM, CDR2 ANQGSEA. The V and J ends lost 8 bases and 4 bases, in that order; junction bases with no gene match: 13. This CDR3 region has 15 residues. The iRepertoire nested amplicon-rescue multiplex PCR amplified TCR alpha and beta CDR3s from RNA. For one-step reverse transcription and amplification, roughly 95-400 ng of tissue mRNA or PBMC total RNA was used. Each CDR3 protein is one row after TCRdb ran MiXCR on the multiplex PCR reads. Of some 160,000 distinct CDR3 sequences in the sample, roughly 45% were seen once. A remark on this clonotype: The target antigen is unknown.

This TCR derives from a human donor with low-grade glioma or glioblastoma, undergoing nonglioma brain surgery, or in good health (not recorded which). V gene TRBV29-1 combines with J gene TRBJ2-1; TRBD2 matches 8 bases. The material sequenced was glioma tissue, nonneoplastic brain tissue, or PBMCs (not recorded which). The CDR3 sequence is CSFHGSGGRYNEQFF. CDR3 coding DNA: TGCAGCTTTCACGGGTCTGGCGGGAGGTACAATGAGCAGTTCTTC.